The text below deals with one T cell receptor (beta chain). What it recognizes is unknown. This entry belongs to a study of cytomegalovirus exposure and HLA in healthy donors. Overall study: The 120 validation repertoires used the same platform as the approximately 670 first-cohort repertoires (as reported by a later analysis).

Germline V gene lookup returns CDR1 SGHRS and CDR2 YFSETQ. This CDR3 comprises 16 residues. V dropped 2 bases and J dropped 3; count of bases not matched to a gene: 8. Broader study findings: The classifier reportedly diagnosed cytomegalovirus status with high sensitivity and specificity.

Sequencing was performed with immunoSEQ multiplex PCR; in TCRdb, only in-frame clones are kept and a portion is missing. The sample lists 160,000 or so clones; more than 75% were seen once. This sequence was found in a man aged 18-30 years in good health and CMV-seronegative. The chain employs TRBV5-1 and TRBJ1-2; 9 bases match TRBD1. What was sequenced was PBMCs. CDR3: CASSLARDRAHYGYTF. CDR3 nucleotide sequence: TGCGCCAGCAGCTTAGCGCGGGACAGGGCGCACTATGGCTACACCTTC.